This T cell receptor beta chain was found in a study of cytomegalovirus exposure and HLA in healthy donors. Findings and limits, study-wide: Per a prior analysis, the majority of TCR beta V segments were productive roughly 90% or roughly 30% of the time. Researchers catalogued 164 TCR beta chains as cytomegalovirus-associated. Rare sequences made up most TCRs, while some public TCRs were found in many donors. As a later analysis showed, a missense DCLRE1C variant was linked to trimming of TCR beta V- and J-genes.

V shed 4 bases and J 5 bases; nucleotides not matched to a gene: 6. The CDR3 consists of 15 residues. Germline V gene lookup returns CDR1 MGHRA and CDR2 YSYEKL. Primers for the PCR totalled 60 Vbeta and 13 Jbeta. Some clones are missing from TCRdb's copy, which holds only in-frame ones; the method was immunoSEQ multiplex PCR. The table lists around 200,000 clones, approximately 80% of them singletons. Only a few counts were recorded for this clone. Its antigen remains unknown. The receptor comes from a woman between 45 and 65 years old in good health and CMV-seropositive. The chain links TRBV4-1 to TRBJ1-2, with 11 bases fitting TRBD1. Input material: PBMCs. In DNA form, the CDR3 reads TGCGCCAGCAGCCCCGGACAGGGGGCGATGTATGGCTACACCTTC. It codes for CASSPGQGAMYGYTF.